This T cell receptor (beta chain) was observed in a study of CD8+CD57+ T cells in acquired aplastic anemia. About the study: Sorted CD4+ and CD8+ cells gave an average of 3.2 ug of DNA. Healthy donors averaged approximately 10 million reads for CD4+ cells.

Trimming took off 0 bases at V and 4 bases at J, with 9 bases between the two ends. CDR1 and CDR2 from the germline V gene are LGHNA and YSLEER. CDR3 length: 14 amino acids. Profiles of TCR beta VDJ and CDR3 were generated from a genomic DNA template. MiXCR, applied by TCRdb to the reads, yields one record per CDR3 protein. The data contain 62,000 or so distinct CDR3 sequences, approximately 50% of them singletons. The sequencing sample was made of sorted CD4+, CD8+, or CD8+CD57+ T cells (not recorded which) from PBMCs. V usage is TRBV4-3 and J usage is TRBJ2-5, with D possibly TRBD2 on 6 matching bases. The clonotype comes from a human donor in good health, serving as a control. The CDR3 sequence: CASSQDRSGETQYF. In DNA form, the CDR3 reads TGCGCCAGCAGCCAAGATCGTAGCGGAGAGACCCAGTACTTC.